This passage covers 14 T cell receptor beta chains from one sample sequenced in a study of cytomegalovirus exposure and HLA in healthy donors. The PCR was carried out with 60 Vbeta primers and 13 Jbeta primers. Sequencing was performed with immunoSEQ multiplex PCR; in TCRdb, only in-frame clones are kept and a portion is missing. The sample consists of 150,000 to 200,000 clones, 70% to 80% of them appearing once. Input material: PBMCs. These receptors originate from a male donor in good health and CMV-seronegative.

This sequence joins TRBV19 and TRBJ2-7; TRBD2 aligns across 7 bases. The CDR3 covers 13 residues. Per the germline V gene, CDR1 is LNHDA and CDR2 is SQIVND (reference sequence). The ends lost 3 bases at V and 3 bases at J; junction bases unmatched: 2. CDR3 loop: CASSMASGYEQYF. In DNA, the CDR3 is TGTGCCAGTAGTATGGCTAGCGGCTACGAGCAGTACTTC.

The chain uses TRBV4-2 and TRBJ2-2; D call uncertain. This CDR3 region has 12 residues. The germline CDR1 and CDR2 sequences are LGHNA and YNFKEQ. V lost 3 bases, J lost 6 bases, and 5 bases lay in between. The CDR3 sequence: CASSHIPGELFF. Here the CDR3 DNA reads TGTGCCAGCAGCCACATCCCCGGGGAGCTGTTTTTT.

V is TRBV7-3 and J is TRBJ2-7; D is perhaps TRBD1 (5 bases). This CDR3 is 15 amino acids long. The germline V gene encodes CDR1 SGHTA and CDR2 FQGTGA. Between the trimmed V and J ends, which lost 5 bases and 1 base, there was a span of 15 bases. In nucleotides, the CDR3 is TGTGCCAGCAGCCCGACAGCTACCGCTTCCTACGAGCAGTACTTC. Translating it yields CASSPTATASYEQYF.

The rearrangement uses TRBV9 and TRBJ2-3; 8 nucleotides agree with TRBD2. This CDR3 has 16 residues. Losses at the gene ends were 5 bases for V and 5 bases for J; bases not matched to a gene: 13. Germline V lookup: CDR1 SGDLS, CDR2 YYNGEE. The CDR3 region is CASSVTGTSILDTQYF. The CDR3 DNA reads as TGTGCCAGCAGTGTCACCGGGACTAGTATTTTAGATACGCAGTATTTT.

The table lists this clone with a few counts. The gene calls are TRBV2 and TRBJ1-5; TRBD1 is a possible D gene (6 bases). Germline CDR1 is SNHLY and CDR2 is FYNNEI. There are 12 residues in the CDR3. Trimming took 6 bases from V and 11 from J, leaving 14 bases between them. CDR3 residues: CASSPQGSAQHF. The CDR3 nucleotides are TGTGCCAGCAGCCCCCAGGGGTCAGCCCAGCATTTT.

This chain uses TRBV6-5 with TRBJ2-1, with TRBD2 matching over 8 bases. V shed 5 bases and J 4 bases; nucleotides not matched to a gene: 7. The CDR3 consists of 15 residues. Looked up from germline, CDR1 is MNHEY and CDR2 is SVGAGI. The CDR3 region has the DNA TGTGCCAGCAGTGTTAATAGCGGGAAGTACAATGAGCAGTTCTTC. It is translated as CASSVNSGKYNEQFF.

The gene calls are TRBV18 and TRBJ2-3; a weak D match, TRBD2 (6 bases). The CDR3 spans 17 residues. Between the trimmed V and J ends, which lost 2 bases and 0 bases, there was a span of 15 bases. Germline V gene sequence: CDR1 KGHSH, CDR2 LQKENI. The CDR3 region has the DNA TGTGCCAGCTCACCAAAGGCGGGACCGATAAGCACAGATACGCAGTATTTT. Its translation is CASSPKAGPISTDTQYF.

The gene calls are TRBV11-2 and TRBJ2-7, with 9 bases aligning to TRBD1. CDR1 SGHAT and CDR2 FQNNGV come from the germline V gene. There are 13 residues in the CDR3. The junction had 8 bases not matched to a gene; V was cut back by 5 bases and J by 9 bases. The CDR3 DNA is TGTGCCAGCAGCCCGACAGGGGGAGTAAGGCAGTACTTC. The encoded protein is CASSPTGGVRQYF.

The chain employs TRBV7-6 and TRBJ1-1; 12 positions agree with TRBD1. The CDR3 totals 15 residues. After removal of 1 base from V and 8 bases from J, the junction contained 5 bases not matched to a gene. Germline CDR1 is SGHVS and CDR2 is FNYEAQ. The DNA for the CDR3 is TGTGCCAGCAGCTTAGTGGGACAGGGGGCTTTAGAAGCTTTCTTT. Protein product: CASSLVGQGALEAFF.

This clone was detected a few times. J is TRBJ1-1 and V is TRBV7-2; D remains ambiguous. There are 15 residues in the CDR3. V was shortened by 4 bases and J by 2 bases, with 14 bases between the two germline ends. Germline V lookup: CDR1 SGHTA, CDR2 FQGNSA. CDR3 sequence: CASSSTPGGNTEAFF. The CDR3 nucleotides are TGTGCCAGCAGCTCCACCCCAGGAGGCAACACTGAAGCTTTCTTT. The variable domain in full, with the rest retrieved from reference TRBV7-2 and TRBJ1-1, is GAGVSQSPSNKVTEKGKDVELRCDPISGHTALYWYRQSLGQGLEFLIYFQGNSAPDKSGLPSDRFSAERTGGSVSTLTIQRTQQEDSAVYLCASSSTPGGNTEAFFGQGTRLTVV.

The CDR3 sequence: CASSADREKLFF. As DNA, the CDR3 is TGCGCCAGCAGCGCCGACAGGGAAAAACTGTTTTTT. This sequence joins TRBV5-1 and TRBJ1-4; D is possibly TRBD1 (6 bases). Germline assignment: CDR1 SGHRS and CDR2 YFSETQ. This CDR3 is 12 amino acids long. V was cut by 4 bases and J by 8 bases, with 9 bases left in between.

The rearrangement uses TRBV6-4 and TRBJ2-7; weak D call: TRBD1 (8 bases). Trimming cost V 1 base and J 0 bases, with 19 bases left between them. Germline V gene sequence: CDR1 MRHNA, CDR2 SNTAGT. The CDR3 consists of 18 residues. The CDR3 DNA is TGTGCCAGCAGTGACTGCCGGGGAGCGGGACAGGTCTCCTACGAGCAGTACTTC. Its translation is CASSDCRGAGQVSYEQYF.

The rearrangement joins TRBV5-1 to TRBJ1-3, with 7 positions matching TRBD1. Germline CDR1 SGHRS, CDR2 YFSETQ. The CDR3 extends over 16 amino acids. Trimming removed 4 bases from V and 0 bases from J; junction bases left unmatched: 7. The CDR3 coding sequence is TGCGCCAGCAGCGCGGGACAGCAAAACTCTGGAAACACCATATATTTT. It specifies CASSAGQQNSGNTIYF.

This sequence joins TRBV30 and TRBJ2-5; a weak D match, TRBD2 (6 bases). The DNA end is more similar to TRBJ2-7, so the J call may be wrong. The CDR3 runs 13 residues. Germline CDR1 and CDR2: GTSNPN and SVGIG (reference sequence). CDR3 sequence (DNA): TGTGCCTGGAGGACCGGGAGCGCCTACGAGCAGTACTTC. Translated: CAWRTGSAYEQYF.